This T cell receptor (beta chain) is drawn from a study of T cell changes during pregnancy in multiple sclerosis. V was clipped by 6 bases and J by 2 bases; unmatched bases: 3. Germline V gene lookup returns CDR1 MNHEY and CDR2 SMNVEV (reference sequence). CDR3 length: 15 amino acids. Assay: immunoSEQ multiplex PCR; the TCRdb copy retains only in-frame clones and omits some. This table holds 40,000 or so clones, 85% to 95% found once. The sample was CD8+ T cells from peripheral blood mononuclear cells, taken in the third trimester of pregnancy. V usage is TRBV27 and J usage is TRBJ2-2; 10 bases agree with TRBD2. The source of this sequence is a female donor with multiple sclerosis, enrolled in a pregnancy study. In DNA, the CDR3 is TGTGCCAGCAGAATAGCGGGAGGAAACACCGGGGAGCTGTTTTTT. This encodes CASRIAGGNTGELFF.